Below, one T cell receptor beta chain is given with its context. What it recognizes is unknown. These data come from a study of cytomegalovirus exposure and HLA in healthy donors. Whole-study findings and limits: V- and J-gene trimming of TCR beta was linked (in a later analysis) to a missense DCLRE1C variant.

Vbeta (60) and Jbeta (13) primers were used in the PCR. Authors' data handling: In a later analysis, approximately 80 million unique TCR beta chains included roughly 11 million shared by two or more donors. Measured with immunoSEQ multiplex PCR; TCRdb has only the in-frame clones, and not every one. V and J calls and clone size come straight from that table; D and trimming were deduced from the DNA. The data hold around 140,000 clones, with over 65% observed a single time. CDR1 and CDR2 from the germline V gene are SQVTM and ANQGSEA. CDR3 length: 11 amino acids. Trimming pared 6 bases from V and 9 bases from J, leaving 12 bases between.

Sequencing was done on a sample of PBMCs. The chain is built from TRBV29-1 and TRBJ2-1, with a possible D match to TRBD1 (5 bases). The clonotype originates from a female donor in good health and CMV-seronegative. The CDR3 bases are TGCAGCGTATTGAGACAGACTGAGCAGTTCTTC. Translated, it gives CSVLRQTEQFF.